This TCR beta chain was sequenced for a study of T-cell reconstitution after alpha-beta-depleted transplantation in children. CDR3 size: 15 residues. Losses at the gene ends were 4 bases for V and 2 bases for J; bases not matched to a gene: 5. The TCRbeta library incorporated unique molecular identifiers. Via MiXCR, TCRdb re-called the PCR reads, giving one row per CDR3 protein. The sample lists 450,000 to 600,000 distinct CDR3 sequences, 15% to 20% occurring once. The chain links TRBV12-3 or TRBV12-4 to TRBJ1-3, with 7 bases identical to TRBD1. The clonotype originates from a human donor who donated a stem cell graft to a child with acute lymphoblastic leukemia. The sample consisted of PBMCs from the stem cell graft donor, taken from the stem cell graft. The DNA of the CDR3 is TGTGCCAGCAGTTACGACAGGGTGGCTGGAAACACCATATATTTT. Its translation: CASSYDRVAGNTIYF.